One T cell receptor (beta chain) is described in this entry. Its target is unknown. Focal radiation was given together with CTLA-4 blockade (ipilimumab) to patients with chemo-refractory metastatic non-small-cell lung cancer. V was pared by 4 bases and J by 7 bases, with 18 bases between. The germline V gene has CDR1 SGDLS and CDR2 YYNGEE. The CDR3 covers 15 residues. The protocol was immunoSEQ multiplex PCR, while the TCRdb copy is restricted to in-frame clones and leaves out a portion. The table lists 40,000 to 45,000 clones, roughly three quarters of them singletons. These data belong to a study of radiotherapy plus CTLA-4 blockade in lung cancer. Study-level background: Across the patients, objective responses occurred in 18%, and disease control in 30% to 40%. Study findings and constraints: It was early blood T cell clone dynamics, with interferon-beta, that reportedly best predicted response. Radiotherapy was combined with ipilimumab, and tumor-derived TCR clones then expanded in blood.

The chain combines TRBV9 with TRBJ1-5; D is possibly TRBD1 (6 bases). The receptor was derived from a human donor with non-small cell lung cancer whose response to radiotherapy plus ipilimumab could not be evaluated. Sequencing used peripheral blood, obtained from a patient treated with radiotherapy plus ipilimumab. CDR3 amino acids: CASSLEGGLGQPQHF. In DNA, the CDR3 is TGTGCCAGCAGCCTCGAAGGGGGTTTAGGACAGCCCCAGCATTTT.